These 32 T cell receptor beta chains were all obtained from the same sample, sequenced in a study of post-analysis software for immune sequencing data (dated by TCRdb to 2015 to 2017). The library was obtained by PCR. The run used an Illumina HiSeq 2500. Unique molecular identifiers were incorporated into TCR beta cDNA libraries to reduce PCR and sequencing biases. TCRdb reprocessing: public reads trimmed at Q25 with fastp, clones called with MiXCR, in-frame beta chains kept. Each CDR3 protein appears once, grouped with its most common genes and DNA. The sample yields 450,000 to 650,000 distinct CDR3 sequences; roughly 40% were counted once. Of the sample, 1.5% to 2% is held by the ten largest clones. Points the paper makes about the study in general: Four or five TRBV segments, including TRBV5-6, TRBV5-1 and TRBV20-1, were significantly more frequent in patients than controls.

Antigen specificity for these receptors is unknown. Sequenced: blood. All receptors come from a girl aged 5 to 17 with multiple sclerosis.

This chain's CDR3 is CASRSLGGPANTEAFF. The CDR3 DNA is TGTGCCAGCAGATCGCTCGGGGGCCCGGCGAACACTGAAGCTTTCTTT. This chain joins TRBV7-8 and TRBJ1-1, with a possible D match to TRBD1 (6 bases). V lost 6 bases, J lost 1 base, and 18 bases lay in between. The CDR3 runs to 16 residues. Per the germline V gene, CDR1 is SGHVS and CDR2 is FQNEAQ.

A few counts support this clonotype. The chain has TRBV12-3 or TRBV12-4 and TRBJ2-3; 10 nucleotides agree with TRBD2. This CDR3 contains 17 residues. The J segment lost 5 bases and the V segment lost 4 bases, leaving 12 bases of the junction unmatched. CDR3: CASSSYPSGGAEDTQYF. The CDR3, as DNA: TGTGCCAGCAGTTCCTACCCCAGCGGGGGGGCTGAAGATACGCAGTATTTT.

Of note for this clonotype: The junction departs from the called germline gene at one end, perhaps through a read error. The chain carries TRBV11-2 and TRBJ2-7, with TRBD1 identical over 8 bases. CDR3 size: 14 residues. Germline lookup yields CDR1 SGHAT and CDR2 FQNNGV. The CDR3 is CVSSLDRGPHEQYF. As DNA, the CDR3 is TGTGTCAGCAGCTTAGACAGGGGTCCCCACGAGCAGTACTTC. The full variable domain, with the rest looked up from reference TRBV11-2 and TRBJ2-7, is EAGVAQSPRYKIIEKRQSVAFWCNPISGHATLYWYQQILGQGPKLLIQFQNNGVVDDSQLPKDRFSAERLKGVDSTLKIQPAKLEDSAVYLCVSSLDRGPHEQYFGPGTRLTVT.

The chain employs TRBV7-3 and TRBJ2-1, with 10 positions matching TRBD2. The germline V gene encodes CDR1 SGHTA and CDR2 FQGTGA. CDR3 length: 17 residues. V shed 4 bases and J 0 bases; nucleotides not matched to a gene: 6. The CDR3 DNA reads as TGTGCCAGCAGCTACCCTGGACTAGCGGCCTCCTACAATGAGCAGTTCTTC. This encodes CASSYPGLAASYNEQFF.

The chain recombines TRBV29-1 with TRBJ2-2; a possible D gene is TRBD1 (5 bases). Germline CDR1 reads SQVTM; CDR2 reads ANQGSEA. The CDR3 sequence is 14 residues long. Trimming stripped 6 bases from V and 4 bases from J, with 15 bases between. CDR3 in amino acids: CSVPAGRGTGELFF. The CDR3 DNA reads as TGCAGCGTGCCAGCCGGAAGGGGCACCGGGGAGCTGTTTTTT.

The chain is built from TRBV6-6 and TRBJ2-3; D could derive from TRBD1 or TRBD2 (6 bases each). The CDR3 extends over 16 amino acids. Trimming cost V 6 bases and J 0 bases, with 16 bases left between them. Germline V gene lookup returns CDR1 MNHNY and CDR2 SVGAGI (reference sequence). The CDR3 nucleotides are TGTGCCAGCAGCCCCGCGACGGGGGCCAGCACAGATACGCAGTATTTT. Its translation: CASSPATGASTDTQYF.

This clonotype was detected once. The rearrangement joins TRBV5-1 to TRBJ1-1, with 7 positions matching TRBD1. CDR1 and CDR2 (germline): SGHRS, YFSETQ. This CDR3 spans 15 amino acids. The J segment lost 2 bases and the V segment lost 4 bases, leaving 8 bases of the junction unmatched. In nucleotides, the CDR3 is TGCGCCAGCAGCGGGGGGGGACAGCTCAACACTGAAGCTTTCTTT. Amino acids: CASSGGGQLNTEAFF.

This clonotype was observed a handful of times. An end of the junction differs from the germline gene, which may be a read error. The CDR3: CAISDRLAGDNEQFF. The CDR3 DNA is TGTGCCATCAGTGACAGGCTAGCGGGAGACAACGAGCAGTTCTTC. The V gene is TRBV10-3, the J gene TRBJ2-1, with 10 bases that match TRBD2. Looked up from germline, CDR1 is ENHRY and CDR2 is SYGVKD. This CDR3 has 15 residues.

This clonotype was observed once. The chain combines TRBV29-1 with TRBJ2-1; TRBD1 matches at 9 bases. The CDR3 runs to 15 residues. Germline CDR1 reads SQVTM; CDR2 reads ANQGSEA. V lost 3 bases to trimming and J lost 5 bases; unmatched junction nucleotides: 8. CDR3 sequence reads: CSVDGQGQGHNEQFF. The CDR3 DNA follows: TGCAGCGTTGATGGCCAGGGACAGGGCCACAATGAGCAGTTCTTC.

The rearrangement uses TRBV7-9 and TRBJ2-5, with 7 bases fitting TRBD1. The end of the DNA aligns better with TRBJ2-7, so the J call may be wrong. There are 18 residues in the CDR3. The germline CDR1 and CDR2 sequences are SEHNR and FQNEAQ (reference sequence). This CDR3 is CASSFSVVTGESLYEQYF. The DNA of the CDR3 is TGTGCCAGCAGCTTTAGCGTGGTAACAGGGGAGAGTCTTTACGAGCAGTACTTC.

The chain joins TRBV7-6 to TRBJ1-1, with D perhaps TRBD1 (6 bases). V was trimmed by 5 bases and J by 4 bases, leaving 20 bases between them. This CDR3 is built from 16 residues. Per germline, CDR1 SGHVS and CDR2 FNYEAQ. The CDR3 DNA is TGTGCCAGCAGCGCTTCGACGAGGGGGAGGCTCACTGAAGCTTTCTTT. As protein: CASSASTRGRLTEAFF.

This clonotype was observed a handful of times. The V and J genes are TRBV29-1 and TRBJ1-5; D is unresolved. The CDR3 is made up of 17 amino acids. The germline gives CDR1 SQVTM, CDR2 ANQGSEA. V was pared by 3 bases and J by 0 bases, with 18 bases between. CDR3 sequence (DNA): TGCAGCGTTGAGCTCCAGGCGCACGGAAATAGCAATCAGCCCCAGCATTTT. It specifies CSVELQAHGNSNQPQHF.

A single count supports this clonotype. The V and J genes are TRBV7-9 and TRBJ1-6; 7 bases are shared with TRBD1. CDR3 length equals 16 residues. The germline V gene has CDR1 SEHNR and CDR2 FQNEAQ (reference sequence). V shed 5 bases, J shed 5 bases, and the junction held 9 bases outside the gene matches. This CDR3 reads CASSTRFGTDNSPLHF. Written as DNA, the CDR3 is TGTGCCAGCAGCACTAGATTTGGGACAGATAATTCACCCCTCCACTTT.

This clonotype came up a few times. The rearrangement uses TRBV29-1 and TRBJ2-7, with a weak D call TRBD1 (5 bases). This CDR3 spans 13 amino acids. Germline V gene data show CDR1 as SQVTM and CDR2 as ANQGSEA. Trimming took 3 bases from V and 6 from J, leaving 15 bases between them. CDR3 loop: CSVDGQDIGEQYF. CDR3 sequence (DNA): TGCAGCGTTGATGGGCAGGACATCGGCGAGCAGTACTTC.

The chain joins TRBV15 to TRBJ2-1, with D tentatively TRBD2 (6 bases). V lost 8 bases to trimming and J lost 9 bases, with 23 bases between them. This CDR3 is built from 15 residues. Germline values: CDR1 LNHNV, CDR2 YYDKDF (reference sequence). The CDR3 DNA sequence: TGTGCCACCTCGCCGTACGGGGGTCAAGGGAGTGAGCAGTTCTTC. Its translation: CATSPYGGQGSEQFF. The complete variable domain, with remaining parts taken from reference TRBV15 and TRBJ2-1, reads DAMVIQNPRYQVTQFGKPVTLSCSQTLNHNVMYWYQQKSSQAPKLLFHYYDKDFNNEADTPDNFQSRRPNTSFCFLDIRSPGLGDTAMYLCATSPYGGQGSEQFFGPGTRLTVL.

J is TRBJ2-3 and V is TRBV9; D is perhaps TRBD2 (5 bases). Trimming removed 4 bases at V and 0 bases at J, with 15 bases between. CDR3 length: 16 amino acids. The germline V gene has CDR1 SGDLS and CDR2 YYNGEE. The CDR3 bases are TGTGCCAGCAGCACCGGGGTGCTCTTGAGCACAGATACGCAGTATTTT. It encodes CASSTGVLLSTDTQYF. Looking up the rest from reference TRBV9 and TRBJ2-3 gives the full variable domain: DSGVTQTPKHLITATGQRVTLRCSPRSGDLSVYWYQQSLDQGLQFLIQYYNGEERAKGNILERFSAQQFPDLHSELNLSSLELGDSALYFCASSTGVLLSTDTQYFGPGTRLTVL.

This clonotype showed up just a few times. The chain links TRBV12-3 or TRBV12-4 to TRBJ1-2; no clear D. This CDR3 region has 17 residues. The V and J ends lost 5 bases and 3 bases respectively, with 22 bases between them. The CDR3 region has the DNA TGTGCCAGCAGTCCGCTCCCCGACCGTCCTGCTCACTATGGCTACACCTTC. Its protein is CASSPLPDRPAHYGYTF.

The rearrangement joins TRBV29-1 to TRBJ2-3; a weak D match, TRBD1 (6 bases). With 2 bases removed from V and 6 bases from J, the gap between germline ends came to 12 bases. This CDR3 region has 13 residues. Looked up from germline, CDR1 is SQVTM and CDR2 is ANQGSEA. CDR3: CSVESTGQDTQYF. As DNA, the CDR3 is TGCAGCGTTGAAAGCACAGGGCAGGATACGCAGTATTTT.

This clonotype was seen more than once but under ten times. The chain employs TRBV24-1 and TRBJ2-3, with D possibly TRBD2 on 6 matching bases. Germline loops: CDR1 KGHDR, CDR2 SFDVKD. This CDR3 spans 15 amino acids. V lost 8 bases, J lost 0 bases, and 14 bases lay in between. CDR3 sequence reads: CATTKSGTSTDTQYF. The CDR3 coding sequence is TGTGCCACCACCAAATCCGGGACTAGCACAGATACGCAGTATTTT.

The rearrangement joins TRBV12-3 or TRBV12-4 to TRBJ2-1, with 7 bases matching TRBD2. The CDR3 consists of 16 residues. V dropped 4 bases and J dropped 5; count of bases not matched to a gene: 11. This CDR3 is CASSSTAGRRNNEQFF. DNA of the CDR3: TGTGCCAGCAGTTCCACAGCGGGGAGGAGGAACAATGAGCAGTTCTTC.

In its sample, this clonotype was seen many times. The genes are TRBV6-4 and TRBJ2-2; a possible D gene is TRBD1 (5 bases). The CDR3 is made up of 13 amino acids. CDR1 and CDR2 (germline): MRHNA, SNTAGT. V was clipped by 2 bases and J by 5 bases, with 6 bases between them. CDR3 DNA sequence: TGTGCCAGCAGTGACAAGGGGACCGGGGAGCTGTTTTTT. This sequence encodes CASSDKGTGELFF.

V is TRBV6-6 and J is TRBJ1-1, with 9 bases aligning to TRBD1. This CDR3 has 14 residues. Losses at the gene ends were 7 bases for V and 4 bases for J; bases not matched to a gene: 7. CDR1 and CDR2 from the germline V gene are MNHNY and SVGAGI (reference sequence). The CDR3 loop reads CASNPDRGSTEAFF. The CDR3 region has the DNA TGTGCCAGCAACCCAGACAGGGGGTCCACTGAAGCTTTCTTT.

This clonotype was seen only a few times. The rearrangement joins TRBV29-1 to TRBJ2-7; 9 nucleotides match TRBD1. CDR3 size: 15 residues. Germline V gene lookup returns CDR1 SQVTM and CDR2 ANQGSEA. The ends lost 8 bases at V and 6 bases at J; junction bases unmatched: 17. This CDR3 is CSNFAPGTGMCEQYF. In DNA, the CDR3 is TGCAGCAATTTTGCCCCCGGGACAGGGATGTGCGAGCAGTACTTC.

The table lists this clonotype with a few counts. The V gene is TRBV7-9, the J gene TRBJ1-2, with D possibly TRBD1 on 5 matching bases. The CDR3 sequence is 14 residues long. Trimming took 3 bases from V and 6 from J, leaving 14 bases between them. Germline CDR1 reads SEHNR; CDR2 reads FQNEAQ (reference sequence). CDR3 in DNA: TGTGCCAGCAGCTTTGACCTCCCGGGGCATGGCTACACCTTC. It translates to CASSFDLPGHGYTF.

The J gene is TRBJ2-1, the V gene TRBV5-6; 13 positions match TRBD2. CDR3 length: 14 amino acids. CDR1 SGHDT and CDR2 YYEEEE come from the germline V gene. J was trimmed by 12 bases and V by 4 bases; bases with no gene match: 7. CDR3 nucleotides: TGTGCCAGCAGCCTTAGGACTAGCGGGAGAACGCAGTTCTTC. This codes for CASSLRTSGRTQFF.

This clonotype was detected once. The gene calls are TRBV24-1 and TRBJ2-7; D unresolved. V lost 3 bases and J lost 7, with 18 bases in between. Per the germline V gene, CDR1 is KGHDR and CDR2 is SFDVKD. The CDR3 totals 15 residues. In nucleotides, the CDR3 is TGTGCCACCAGTGATCTAAGGCTTAACGACAATGAGCAGTACTTC. Protein product: CATSDLRLNDNEQYF.

The chain carries TRBV5-1 and TRBJ1-1; 8 bases line up with TRBD1. After removal of 6 bases from V and 7 bases from J, the junction contained 5 bases not matched to a gene. The germline V gene encodes CDR1 SGHRS and CDR2 YFSETQ. This CDR3 is built from 12 residues. CDR3 in amino acids: CASTPGQGEAFF. Here the CDR3 DNA reads TGCGCCAGCACTCCTGGACAGGGTGAAGCTTTCTTT.

About this clonotype: The germline gene is not matched at one end of the junction; a read error may be the cause. V usage is TRBV3-1 and J usage is TRBJ2-7; D unclear. Germline CDR1 reads LGHDT; CDR2 reads YNNKEL (reference sequence). This CDR3 region has 13 residues. CDR3 residues: CAGSLSGAYEQYF. Here the CDR3 DNA reads TGTGCCGGCAGCCTCAGTGGGGCCTACGAGCAGTACTTC.

V gene TRBV5-1 combines with J gene TRBJ2-5; D may correspond to TRBD1 or TRBD2 (5 bases each). The CDR3 extends over 14 amino acids. Germline V gives CDR1 SGHRS, CDR2 YFSETQ. The V end lost 4 bases, the J end lost 5 bases, and 15 bases lay between the germline ends. CDR3 sequence (DNA): TGCGCCAGCAGCAACCGGGACGCTGGGGAGACCCAGTACTTC. Translating gives CASSNRDAGETQYF.

This clonotype was detected only a few times. This chain joins TRBV5-1 and TRBJ2-7, with 9 nucleotides matching TRBD1. The junction had 4 bases not matched to a gene; V was cut back by 2 bases and J by 1 base. Germline values: CDR1 SGHRS, CDR2 YFSETQ. The CDR3 covers 15 residues. CDR3 loop: CASSFEGQGSYEQYF. The CDR3 DNA reads as TGCGCCAGCAGCTTCGAGGGACAGGGTTCCTACGAGCAGTACTTC.

The chain uses TRBV5-1 and TRBJ2-1; possibly TRBD2 for D (6 bases). Trimming cost V 4 bases and J 9 bases, with 29 bases left between them. The CDR3 has 18 amino acids. Germline V gene sequence: CDR1 SGHRS, CDR2 YFSETQ. The CDR3 loop reads CASSPLVVGTALRIEQFF. The CDR3 DNA reads as TGCGCCAGCAGCCCCCTGGTGGTAGGGACTGCCCTGCGGATTGAGCAGTTCTTC. Based on the CDR3 plus reference TRBV5-1 and TRBJ2-1, the full variable domain is KAGVTQTPRYLIKTRGQQVTLSCSPISGHRSVSWYQQTPGQGLQFLFEYFSETQRNKGNFPGRFSGRQFSNSRSEMNVSTLELGDSALYLCASSPLVVGTALRIEQFFGPGTRLTVL.

The V and J genes are TRBV6-6 and TRBJ1-1; D is ambiguous. Looked up from germline, CDR1 is MNHNY and CDR2 is SVGAGI (reference sequence). CDR3 length: 14 amino acids. V lost 5 bases and J lost 3, with 13 bases in between. CDR3 amino acids: CASSKAFVDTEAFF. CDR3 DNA sequence: TGTGCCAGCAGTAAAGCTTTTGTGGACACTGAAGCTTTCTTT.